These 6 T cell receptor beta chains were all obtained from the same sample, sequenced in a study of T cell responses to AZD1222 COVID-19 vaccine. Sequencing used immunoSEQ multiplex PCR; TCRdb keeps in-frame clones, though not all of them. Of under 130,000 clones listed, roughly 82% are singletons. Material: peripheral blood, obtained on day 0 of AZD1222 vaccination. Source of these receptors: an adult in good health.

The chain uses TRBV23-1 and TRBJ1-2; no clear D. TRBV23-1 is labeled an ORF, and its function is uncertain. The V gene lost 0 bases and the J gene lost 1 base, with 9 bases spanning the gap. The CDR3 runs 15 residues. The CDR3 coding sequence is TGCGCCAGCAGTCAATCGGGCCCTGTTAACTATGGCTACACCTTC. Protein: CASSQSGPVNYGYTF.

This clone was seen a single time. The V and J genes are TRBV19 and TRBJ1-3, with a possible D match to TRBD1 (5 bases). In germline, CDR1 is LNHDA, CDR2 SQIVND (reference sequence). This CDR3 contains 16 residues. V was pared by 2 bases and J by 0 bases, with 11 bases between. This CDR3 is CASSITRQSSGNTIYF. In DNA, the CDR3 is TGTGCCAGTAGTATAACGAGACAGAGCTCTGGAAACACCATATATTTT.

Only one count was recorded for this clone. CDR3 in amino acids: CASSCLTSGGTTSTDTQYF. CDR3 in DNA: TGTGCCAGCAGCTGCCTGACTAGCGGGGGAACCACTAGCACAGATACGCAGTATTTT. This chain uses TRBV5-6 with TRBJ2-3; TRBD2 matches at 12 bases. The CDR3 runs 19 residues. V lost 3 bases and J lost 0; bases outside the gene matches: 11. Germline values: CDR1 SGHDT, CDR2 YYEEEE.

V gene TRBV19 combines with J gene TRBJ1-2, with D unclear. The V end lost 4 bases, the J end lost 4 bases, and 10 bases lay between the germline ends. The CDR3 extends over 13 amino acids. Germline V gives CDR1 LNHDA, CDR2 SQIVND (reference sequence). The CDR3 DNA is TGTGCCAGTAGTAGTCCTTGGGGCTATGGCTACACCTTC. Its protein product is CASSSPWGYGYTF.

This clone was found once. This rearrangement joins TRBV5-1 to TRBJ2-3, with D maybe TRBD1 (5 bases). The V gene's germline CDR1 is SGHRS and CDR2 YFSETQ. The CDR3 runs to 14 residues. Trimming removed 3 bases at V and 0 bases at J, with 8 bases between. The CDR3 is CASSSGHSTDTQYF. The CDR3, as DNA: TGCGCCAGCAGCTCCGGACATAGCACAGATACGCAGTATTTT. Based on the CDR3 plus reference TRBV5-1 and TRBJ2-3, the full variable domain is KAGVTQTPRYLIKTRGQQVTLSCSPISGHRSVSWYQQTPGQGLQFLFEYFSETQRNKGNFPGRFSGRQFSNSRSEMNVSTLELGDSALYLCASSSGHSTDTQYFGPGTRLTVL.

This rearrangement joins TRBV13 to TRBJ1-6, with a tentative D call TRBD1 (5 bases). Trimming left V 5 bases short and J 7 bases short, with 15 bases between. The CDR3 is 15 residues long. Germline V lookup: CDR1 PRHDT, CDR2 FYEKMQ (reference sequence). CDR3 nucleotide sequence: TGTGCCAGCAGCCCGGGGACTCGAGAAAATTCACCCCTCCACTTT. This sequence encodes CASSPGTRENSPLHF.